This record concerns one T cell receptor (beta chain) sequence. Its antigen remains undetermined. The input lacks base qualities; no much larger clone sits a single base away. The source of the sample is a study of cytomegalovirus exposure and HLA in healthy donors (dated by TCRdb to between 2016 and 2019). Some background on the complete study: In an earlier analysis of roughly 590 of the donors, about 260 Gb of sequence data and 117 million unique TCR beta sequences from 150 million to 200 million T cells were reported. Donor age, sex, ethnicity and CMV serostatus were collected together with the repertoire data. Class I and class II HLA loci were covered by the typing at four-digit resolution. Every discovery cohort repertoire had been produced on one sequencing platform. Genome-wide SNP genotypes for about 60% of the 666 donors were used in a later genetic analysis, which treated that subset as a discovery cohort. Roughly 290 gigabases of sequencing data and roughly 81 million unique TCR sequences made up an early release that covered nearly 650 HLA-typed donors. Using immunosequencing, the study profiled T cell repertoires from about 650 subjects and related those repertoires to cytomegalovirus serostatus. Rather than drawing on any new phenotypic data, the later analysis identified candidate immune exposures from TCR beta sequences and the way those sequences occurred across donors. To decide whether each TCR beta V gene segment behaved as functional or pseudogenic, an earlier analysis of several hundred of the donors relied on high-throughput TCR beta sequencing. The number of donors typed differed by locus, with about 620-630 for A, B, C, DRB1 and DQB1, around 500 for DQA1, some 570 for DPA1, and some 470 for DPB1. A separate validation cohort of about 110 different subjects was used in addition to the roughly 670-subject first cohort. The study aimed to test whether signatures of past pathogen exposure could be identified by cataloging public T cell receptors. Among the roughly 370 genotyped donors, around 81% belonged to the genetic ancestry cluster associated with self-reported Caucasian donors. Among roughly 370 genotyped donors of the cohort, an average of approximately 240,000 unique TCR beta nucleotide sequences were sequenced per donor, about a sixth of them non-productive. Because of strong linkage in the cohort, roughly five DR-DQ haplotypes were treated as single units for association and clustering. A later analysis re-analyzed previously published TCR beta repertoires from roughly 630 donors and added high-resolution HLA genotyping to study TCR occurrence patterns. The study combined high-throughput TCR immunosequencing, statistical association of individual TCRs with disease status, and machine learning to predict cytomegalovirus infection status.

Libraries were built with the immunoSEQ multiplex PCR assay. For the multiplex PCR, a mixture combining 60 forward primers for TCR Vbeta segments and 13 reverse primers for TCR Jbeta segments was used. Amplification of the CDR3 region of rearranged TCR beta genes was performed with a multiplex PCR assay on genomic DNA. Amplified TCR beta libraries were sequenced as 87-base-pair reads on the Illumina HiSeq System. Processing in the source paper ran as follows. In a later analysis, some 80 million unique TCR beta chains were counted across the 650 to 700 repertoires, and roughly 10 million of these chains were shared by at least two donors. Raw reads were error-corrected and collapsed into unique sequences with a nearest-neighbor algorithm that merged closely related sequences to remove PCR and sequencing errors. Alignment of CDR3 sequences to IMGT reference sequences was used to assign V, D and J gene segments. Each retained sequence needed at least a six-nucleotide match to both a V gene segment and a J gene segment. A rearrangement was called productive if the CDR3 had no stop codons and remained in frame with V and J, and every other rearrangement was called non-productive. Following IMGT convention, CDR3 was defined as the stretch from the second conserved V-encoded cysteine up to the conserved J-encoded phenylalanine. In an earlier analysis of some 550 of the donors, sequences lacking an unambiguous match to a single V gene segment were excluded. An earlier analysis of several hundred of the donors classified V segments as functional when productive rearrangements were above 56.7% and as segregating when the standard deviation between donors was above 5%. To diagnose cytomegalovirus status from the catalog of TCR beta chain sequences, a statistical classification framework was built. In a later analysis, V and J genes were assigned by comparing TCR nucleotide sequences against IMGT/GENE-DB human TR gene sequences. In a later analysis, CDR3 sequences and most-parsimonious VDJ recombination scenarios were assigned using the TCRdist pipeline. In a later analysis, each TCR beta chain was defined by its CDR3 amino acid sequence together with its V-gene family, and reads lacking a unique V-gene family were excluded. In a later analysis, some 600 highly shared, low-generation-probability nucleotide sequences were removed to address suspected cross-contamination and a sequencing artifact. A later analysis calculated a clonal expansion index for each public chain from normalized within-repertoire ranks of inferred template counts. A later analysis computed generation probabilities with a VDJ recombination model fitted to out-of-frame rearrangements, and checked the results against IGoR. Hypergeometric tests were used in a later analysis to score TCR-TCR, TCR-HLA and TCR-CMV co-occurrence, with a repertoire-size bias correction applied to the TCR pairs. In a later analysis, false discovery rates were estimated by permuting HLA or CMV assignments 20 times. In a later analysis, co-occurring TCRs were grouped using DBSCAN, and TCRdist sequence similarity was added for clustering within HLA-allele-positive subsets. For co-occurrence clustering, repertoires with fewer than 30,000 or more than 120,000 public chains were excluded, along with a handful of repertoires with anomalous nucleotide sharing. TCRdb's version of the immuneACCESS table is confined to in-frame rearrangements and falls short of the full clone set. An unresolved V gene accounts for under half of the shortfall where checked; the remainder is of unknown origin. Clonal size and the V and J genes are those of that table, whereas D and trimming came from the DNA. Present in this sample are tens of thousands of clones, roughly 84% of which were seen just once. 2.5% to 3% of the sample belongs to the ten largest clones.

The cohort consisted of approximately 690 healthy bone marrow donors. At the time of sampling, all cohort members were nominally healthy, though unrecorded immune exposures were likely present. The donor was CMV seronegative and was included in the group of a few hundred seronegative cohort members. Every donor gave a peripheral blood sample, and the peripheral blood mononuclear cells from that sample were used for TCR beta sequencing. The Qiagen DNeasy Blood Extraction Kit was used to extract genomic DNA from the blood cell samples. Overall study results and their limits: The study gave a list of under 200 TCR beta chains associated with cytomegalovirus. Presence/absence analyses assumed roughly uniform sequencing depth across donors, an assumption that may not hold. The sequencing pipeline was judged likely to have produced a cluster of highly shared sequence variants as a technical artifact. HLA typing was unavailable for some donors at each locus, so association tests used only the typed subset. Because counts were too low, around 18 rarely observed V segments, including chromosome 9 orphons, were left out of the earlier analysis of a few hundred of the donors. Specific HLA alleles were associated with 16,951 TCR beta sequences at a false discovery rate of 0.05 in a later analysis. In a later analysis, HLA-associated TCR beta chains showed more clonal expansion and lower generation probabilities than non-associated chains that were equally common. Across donors, most TCR sequences were observed very rarely, whereas some public TCRs were present in many individuals. Correlated functional status among segregating V segments might reflect linkage disequilibrium, but an unknown experimental factor could not be ruled out. A further reported finding was that TCR beta sequences accurately predicted the HLA-A and HLA-B alleles for most subjects in the first cohort. A later analysis found that most CMV-associated TCR beta chains appeared HLA-restricted, with HLA associations seemingly driven largely by CMV exposure. Cytomegalovirus status was reported to be diagnosed by the classifier with high specificity and sensitivity in both the original and validation cohorts. Strong co-occurrence of HLA alleles, especially DR and DQ, made assigning TCR associations to individual alleles difficult. In vitro tests confirmed that a few of the cytomegalovirus-associated TCR beta chains recognize cytomegalovirus antigens. CMV serostatus was the only immune exposure information available for the cohort. The authors suggested that the approach could potentially be generalized to other disease states and immunological phenotypes. In this cohort, only TCR beta chains were sequenced, and detectable features were limited by the absence of alpha or paired-chain data. In a later genetic analysis, a missense DCLRE1C variant was associated with V-gene and J-gene trimming of TCR beta chains, and the association was replicated in an independent cohort. In an earlier analysis of 587 of the donors, most TCR beta V segments appeared in productive rearrangements about 90% or about 30% of the time, broadly matching IMGT annotations. A later analysis found that TCR association rates varied across HLA loci, with DRB1 alleles showing the most associated TCRs and HLA-C alleles the fewest. According to a later analysis, parvovirus B19, influenza, CMV and Epstein-Barr virus appeared linked to several top co-occurrence clusters. A later genetic analysis reported fewer N-insertions in productive TCRs among donors in an Asian-associated ancestry cluster than the roughly 640-donor mean.

Specimen: PBMCs. The source of this sequence is a man aged 30 to 45 in good health and CMV-seronegative.

The nucleotide sequence is given as TGCGCCAGCAGCCAAGATGAGGGTACCAGCTCCTATAATTCACCCCTCCACTTT. Its amino acids are CASSQDEGTSSYNSPLHF. Recombination joined TRBV4-1 with TRBJ1-6; no confident D gene assignment can be made. The CDR3 has 18 amino acids, counting the end cysteine and phenylalanine. The read is trimmed to its CDR3 DNA, 54 bases read in frame from base 1. CDR1 MGHRA and CDR2 YSYEKL were looked up in the germline V gene. V and J lose 0 bases and 0 bases, and a span of 12 bases separates them.